Here is one T cell receptor beta chain with its context. Germline CDR1 KGHSH, CDR2 LQKENI. The length of the CDR3 is 16 residues. V lost 6 bases, J lost 1 base, and 9 bases stayed unmatched. This specimen comes from a study of blood T cell repertoires in COVID-19. In the original analysis: Scientists estimated how many nucleated cells there were by amplifying reference gene primers. This table comes from immunoSEQ multiplex PCR, and its TCRdb copy is limited to in-frame clones, with some not included. V and J calls and clone size are copied from that table; D and trimming were computed from the DNA. The sample lists over 200,000 clones; 85% were seen once.

This receptor was identified in a man aged 40-50 years who had recovered from COVID-19. Sequenced material: PBMCs or T cells enriched from blood (not recorded which). This chain joins TRBV18 and TRBJ2-5; TRBD2 matches 9 bases. The CDR3 nucleotides are TGTGCCAGCTCCCTCTCGGCGGGAGGGTTCCAAGAGACCCAGTACTTC. Its protein product is CASSLSAGGFQETQYF.